This is a list of T cell receptor beta chains from one sample in a study of molecular identifiers for immune sequencing clone quantification. TCRdb independently ran MiXCR on the PCR reads; one entry per CDR3 protein. The repertoire has about 630,000 distinct CDR3 sequences, 25% of them found once; the top ten carry about 0.8%. Material: naive CD8+ T cells from blood, with Jurkat cell RNA spiked in. These receptors were taken from a human donor in good health. Some libraries in this study had Jurkat cell RNA spiked in. Each CDR3 is given with its conserved first and last residue. The order of the fields is V gene, J gene, D gene, clone size, CDR3 length, CDR3 DNA, CDR3 protein. D genes are given only for firm matches. The listing skips clone size in some rows; elsewhere it reads once, few, many or a size class.

TRBV6-5	TRBJ2-1	TRBD2	once	15	TGTGCCAGCAGCGGACTAGCGGGAGGTCAAGGGGAGCAGCTCTTC	CASSGLAGGQGEQLF
TRBV29-1	TRBJ1-1	TRBD1	many	13	TGCAGCGTTGTCGAGGGGGCTGACACTGAAGCTTTCTTT	CSVVEGADTEAFF
TRBV30	TRBJ1-1	NA	few	14	TGTGCCTGGAACCGTCCCGGTGAGAACACTGAAGCTTTCTTT	CAWNRPGENTEAFF
TRBV27	TRBJ2-2	TRBD2	NA	17	TGTGCCAGCAGTATGTATAGCGGGAGTGTCAACACCGGGGAGCTGTTTTTT	CASSMYSGSVNTGELFF
TRBV6-2/TRBV6-3	TRBJ1-5	NA	NA	15	TGTGCCAGCAGTTCTGGGATGACGGTGGATCAGCCCCAGCATTTT	CASSSGMTVDQPQHF
TRBV20-1	TRBJ2-3	NA	many	18	TGCAGTGCTCTGGTGGGGGGGACAGCGGGAGTAGATAGAGATACGCAGTATTTT	CSALVGGTAGVDRDTQYF
TRBV6-5	TRBJ1-4	NA	NA	14	TGTGCCAGCAGCAACGGGGCAGCGGGCGAAAAACTGTTTTTT	CASSNGAAGEKLFF
TRBV12-3/TRBV12-4	TRBJ2-2	NA	NA	16	TGTGCCAGCAGCTTAGCGGACGGGAGCAACACCGGGGAGCTGTTTTTT	CASSLADGSNTGELFF
TRBV12-3/TRBV12-4	TRBJ1-1	NA	many	12	TGTGCCAGCAGTTTATCCTACACTGAAGCTTTCTTT	CASSLSYTEAFF
TRBV7-9	TRBJ2-2	NA	many	15	TGTGCCAGCATCCAAGAGAGCGCGAACACCGGGGAGCTGTTTTTT	CASIQESANTGELFF
TRBV4-1	TRBJ1-1	NA	many	15	TGCGCCAGCAGCCTTGCATGGGGCTCCAACACTGAAGCTTTCTTT	CASSLAWGSNTEAFF
TRBV7-9	TRBJ2-4	TRBD2	NA	13	TGTGCCAGCAGCCCGGGGGGTCGGGCAGCGTGGGAATTC	CASSPGGRAAWEF
TRBV23-1	TRBJ2-5	NA	NA	15	TGCCCCCACCCGTTGAGGGGACCTTTTTCGGAGACCCAGTACTTC	CPHPLRGPFSETQYF
TRBV6-2/TRBV6-3	TRBJ1-3	NA	NA	17	TGTGCCAGCAGGCTCGCGGAACAGGTCAACCCTGGAAACACCATATATTTT	CASRLAEQVNPGNTIYF
TRBV7-9	TRBJ1-1	NA	NA	15	TGTGCCAGCAGCGGAGAGGCGACAGTTCTTCATGAAGCTTTCTTT	CASSGEATVLHEAFF
TRBV4-3	TRBJ1-2	NA	NA	15	TGCGCCAGCAGCCAAGATGAGGGGGGCGCTTTTGGCTACACCTTC	CASSQDEGGAFGYTF
TRBV7-9	TRBJ2-2	TRBD1	few	16	TGTGCCAGCAGCGAGGACAGGGTACTCAACGCCGGGGAGCTGTTTTTT	CASSEDRVLNAGELFF
TRBV4-3	TRBJ2-7	TRBD2	many	13	TGCGCCAGCAGCACCGGGACTAAGTACGAGCAGTACTTC	CASSTGTKYEQYF
TRBV5-1	TRBJ2-2	NA	many	18	TGCGCCAGCAGCTTGGAGGGGCAACTAGGGAGATCGGCCGGGGAGCTGTTTTTT	CASSLEGQLGRSAGELFF
TRBV4-1	TRBJ2-7	NA	many	15	TGCGCCAGCAGCCAAGACGCCCACAACTCCTACGAGCAGTACTTC	CASSQDAHNSYEQYF
TRBV5-6	TRBJ1-1	NA	NA	14	TGCGCCAGCAGCTTCTTGCAGGAAGGCACTGAAGCTCTCTTT	CASSFLQEGTEALF
TRBV28	TRBJ1-5	NA	few	14	TGTGCCAGCAGTTTAATGTCAAGCAATCAGCCCCAGCATTTT	CASSLMSSNQPQHF
TRBV4-1	TRBJ2-2	TRBD1	NA	16	TGCGCCAGCAGCCAACTCGCAGGGGGCTCTCCCGGGGAGCTGTTTTTT	CASSQLAGGSPGELFF
TRBV15	TRBJ2-4	NA	many	15	TGTGCCACCGGCACGTCGCCCGCGGCCAAAAACATTCAGTACTTC	CATGTSPAAKNIQYF
TRBV7-2	TRBJ2-1	NA	NA	12	TGTGCCAGCAGCTTAAATCTGTATGAGCAGTTCTTC	CASSLNLYEQFF
TRBV9	TRBJ2-3	NA	many	14	TGTGCCAGCAGCATCGGCCGGGGCACAGATACGCAGTATTTT	CASSIGRGTDTQYF
TRBV4-3	TRBJ2-1	NA	NA	16	TGCGCCAGCAGCCAAAATCTAGCGTATACGGCCACTCAGCCGTTCTTC	CASSQNLAYTATQPFF
TRBV28	TRBJ2-7	NA	many	17	TGTGCCAGCAGCCGAATCTCCCGGGACACTTACTCCTACGAGCAGTACTTC	CASSRISRDTYSYEQYF
TRBV11-2	TRBJ2-1	NA	NA	16	TGTGCCAGCAGCCCCTTCCTGGCGGGGGCGGGCAATGAGCAGTTCTTC	CASSPFLAGAGNEQFF
TRBV28	TRBJ2-7	NA	NA	16	TGTGCCTGCAGTTCGTCGAGACCGGGACTCTTTAACGAGCAGTACTTC	CACSSSRPGLFNEQYF
TRBV27	TRBJ2-7	TRBD1	few	13	TGTGCCAGCAGCCCGACAGGGACGAACGAGCAGTACTTC	CASSPTGTNEQYF
TRBV9	TRBJ2-2	NA	many	14	TGTGCCAGCAGCCCTCAGGGGCGCGCCGGGGAGCTGTTTTTT	CASSPQGRAGELFF
TRBV28	TRBJ1-1	TRBD1	many	13	TGTGCCAGCAGGTACAGGGGGAACACTGAAGCTTTCTTT	CASRYRGNTEAFF
TRBV6-1	TRBJ1-1	NA	many	11	TGTGCCAGCAGGAATGGGGGTTGGTCTTTCTTT	CASRNGGWSFF
TRBV30	TRBJ2-3	TRBD2	many	15	TGTGCCTGGAGTACGATTAGCGGGAGTTTAGATACGCAGTATTTT	CAWSTISGSLDTQYF
TRBV10-2	TRBJ1-1	NA	many	13	TGCGCCAGCAGTGCCCAGGTCAACACTGAAGCTTTCTTT	CASSAQVNTEAFF
TRBV27	TRBJ1-5	NA	few	15	TGTGCCAGCAGTTTTCTTGGGAGTGATGGGCAGCCCCAGCATTTT	CASSFLGSDGQPQHF
TRBV11-2	TRBJ2-5	TRBD2	few	16	TGTGCCAGCAGCTTAGCAGACGGCGGGAGGGAAGAGACCCAGTACTTC	CASSLADGGREETQYF
TRBV6-5	TRBJ1-1	TRBD1	few	15	TGTGCCAGCAGGGAAATGACAGGGGCGGTCACTGAAGCTTTCTTT	CASREMTGAVTEAFF
TRBV6-5	TRBJ2-5	TRBD1	many	14	TGTGCCAGCAGTTACTCCGGACAGGGTAGCACCCAGTACTTC	CASSYSGQGSTQYF
TRBV20-1	TRBJ1-2	NA	NA	16	TGCAGTGCTACCCACCCTGGACCTGGATCGGCATATGGCTACACCTTC	CSATHPGPGSAYGYTF
TRBV2	TRBJ1-5	NA	NA	14	TGTGCCAGCAGCGTGACAGGAGATATCAGACCCCAGCATTTT	CASSVTGDIRPQHF
TRBV28	TRBJ2-1	NA	many	10	TGTGCCAGCAGTCTTCGAGAGCAGTTCTTC	CASSLREQFF
TRBV6-1	TRBJ2-7	NA	many	14	TGTGCCAGCACGGTTCGACAGGCCTATTACGAGCAGTACTTC	CASTVRQAYYEQYF
TRBV30	TRBJ2-7	NA	many	13	TGTGCCTGGAGTGAGGGTACCGCTTACGAGCAGTACTTC	CAWSEGTAYEQYF
TRBV20-1	TRBJ2-7	NA	NA	17	TGCTGTGCTAGCCGTAACACAAACCGGGACCCTGGGTTCGGGCAGTACTTC	CCASRNTNRDPGFGQYF
TRBV7-6	TRBJ2-3	TRBD2	once	15	TGTGCCAGCAGCTTAGATGCGGGAGGGCGAGATACGCAGTATTTT	CASSLDAGGRDTQYF
TRBV30	TRBJ1-1	NA	few	11	TGTGCCTGGAGTGTCTCCCCGACGGCTTTCTTT	CAWSVSPTAFF
TRBV12-3/TRBV12-4	TRBJ2-1	TRBD2	NA	21	TGTGCCAGCAGCCGTCGACCCTCGACTAGCGGGGGACGGGGCCCCTACAATGAGCAGTTCTTC	CASSRRPSTSGGRGPYNEQFF
TRBV27	TRBJ2-3	NA	few	12	TGTGCCAGCAGTAACCCCACAGATACGCAGTATTTT	CASSNPTDTQYF
TRBV9	TRBJ2-2	TRBD1	many	16	TGTGCCAGCAGCGTAAGGGGACAGGGGCTAGCCGGGGAGCTGTTTTTT	CASSVRGQGLAGELFF
TRBV3-1	TRBJ2-5	TRBD2	many	16	TGTGCCAGCAGCCAAGACTTCGGCGGGAGTTATGAGACCCAGTACTTC	CASSQDFGGSYETQYF
TRBV19	TRBJ2-1	NA	few	14	TGTGCCAGTAGTAAGCTCCGTCCGGGCAATGAGCAGTTCTTC	CASSKLRPGNEQFF
TRBV7-9	TRBJ1-4	NA	NA	15	TGTGCCAGCAGCTTAGTGGGGGGAGATAATGAAAAACTGTTTTTT	CASSLVGGDNEKLFF
TRBV7-9	TRBJ1-1	NA	many	13	TGTGCCAGCAGCCCAGGACCTAACACTGAAGCTTTCTTT	CASSPGPNTEAFF
TRBV4-3	TRBJ2-7	NA	many	12	TGCGCCAGCAGCCAAGATTACCAGGAGCAGTACTTC	CASSQDYQEQYF
TRBV19	TRBJ2-2	NA	NA	13	TGTGCCAGTAGAGAGGGTTCAACCGGGGAGCTGTTTTTT	CASREGSTGELFF
TRBV14	TRBJ1-2	NA	many	12	TGTGCCAGCAGCCAAGGAGACTCCGGCTACACCTTC	CASSQGDSGYTF
TRBV20-1	TRBJ2-7	TRBD2	NA	13	TGCAGTGCTAGAAGCGGGGAACCCTACGAGCAGTACTTC	CSARSGEPYEQYF